One and the same sample provided the 30 T cell receptor beta chains below, sequenced in a study of cytomegalovirus exposure and HLA in healthy donors. PCR employed 60 Vbeta and 13 Jbeta primers. Clones were sequenced by immunoSEQ multiplex PCR, and TCRdb holds only the in-frame ones, with some missing. The data contain 200,000 or so clones, about 80% of them singletons. Input material: PBMCs. The receptors come from a man between 18 and 29 years old in good health and CMV-seronegative.

This chain uses TRBV21-1 with TRBJ1-1; TRBD1 is the table's D call and was not checked against the DNA. TRBV21-1 is a documented pseudogene. There are 13 residues in the CDR3. CDR3 nucleotide sequence: TGTGCCAGCAGCAAAGGCAGGGGGCTTGAAGCTTTCTTT. Translation: CASSKGRGLEAFF.

The genes are TRBV18 and TRBJ2-3, with D maybe TRBD2 (7 bases). The CDR3 runs 16 residues. V lost 6 bases to trimming and J lost 5 bases, with 21 bases between them. Germline V gives CDR1 KGHSH, CDR2 LQKENI. The CDR3 DNA sequence: TGTGCCAGCTCGCCTCGGATGAGGGGGAGGGAAGATACGCAGTATTTT. It codes for CASSPRMRGREDTQYF.

J is TRBJ2-1 and V is TRBV30; D unclear. This CDR3 region has 15 residues. Germline lookup yields CDR1 GTSNPN and CDR2 SVGIG (reference sequence). The V gene lost 0 bases and the J gene lost 8 bases, with 17 bases spanning the gap. The CDR3 nucleotides are TGTGCCTGGAGTGTGATGGGCCTCCGGTCGGATGAGCAGTTCTTC. This sequence encodes CAWSVMGLRSDEQFF.

The chain joins TRBV15 to TRBJ2-7, with a tentative D call TRBD2 (6 bases). This CDR3 comprises 15 residues. The V end was cut by 4 bases, the J end by 3 bases, with 16 bases between. Germline V gene sequence: CDR1 LNHNV, CDR2 YYDKDF (reference sequence). The CDR3 region is CATSKATGVIYEQYF. The CDR3 DNA follows: TGTGCCACCAGCAAGGCTACGGGGGTTATCTACGAGCAGTACTTC.

J is TRBJ1-2 and V is TRBV19, with 7 nucleotides matching TRBD1. The CDR3 contains 12 residues. V shed 11 bases and J 4 bases; nucleotides not matched to a gene: 7. Germline V gene lookup returns CDR1 LNHDA and CDR2 SQIVND (reference sequence). CDR3 residues: CAAHRGGYGYTF. CDR3 nucleotide sequence: TGTGCCGCGCACAGGGGTGGCTATGGCTACACCTTC.

The CDR3 DNA follows: TGTGCCAGCTCACCCAGTTCAGGGGCGGACACCGGGGAGCTGTTTTTT. Translated: CASSPSSGADTGELFF. The chain carries TRBV18 and TRBJ2-2; possibly TRBD1 for D (6 bases). V dropped 3 bases and J dropped 3 bases, with 14 bases sitting between them. The CDR3 covers 16 residues. CDR1 and CDR2 (germline): KGHSH, LQKENI.

The rearrangement joins TRBV4-1 to TRBJ1-1; 10 bases map to TRBD1. Trimming at V came to 2 bases and at J to 4 bases, leaving 7 bases not matched to a gene. The CDR3 spans 16 residues. Germline assignment: CDR1 MGHRA and CDR2 YSYEKL. This CDR3 reads CASSQQPGQGFTEAFF. In DNA, the CDR3 is TGCGCCAGCAGCCAACAACCGGGACAGGGGTTCACTGAAGCTTTCTTT.

Concerning this clone itself: Germline is not matched at one junction end, which may reflect a read error. CDR3 in amino acids: CASSLEQGWNEQFF. CDR3 DNA sequence: TGTGCTAGCAGCTTAGAACAGGGGTGGAATGAGCAGTTCTTC. This sequence joins TRBV7-7 and TRBJ2-1; 7 bases are shared with TRBD1. This CDR3 spans 14 amino acids. The V gene's germline CDR1 is SSHAT and CDR2 FNYEAQ (reference sequence). Based on the CDR3 plus reference TRBV7-7 and TRBJ2-1, the full variable domain is GAGVSQSPRYKVTKRGQDVTLRCDPISSHATLYWYQQALGQGPEFLTYFNYEAQPDKSGLPSDRFSAERPEGSISTLTIQRTEQRDSAMYRCASSLEQGWNEQFFGPGTRLTVL.

The CDR3, as DNA: TGTGCCAGCAGTCGCTCAGGGGCTGGTGAAAAACTGTTTTTT. Protein sequence: CASSRSGAGEKLFF. V gene TRBV6-5 combines with J gene TRBJ1-4, with D tentatively TRBD1 (6 bases). Germline-derived CDR1 and CDR2 are MNHEY and SVGAGI. CDR3 length: 14 residues. The germline V and J ends were trimmed by 5 bases and 7 bases, with 14 bases remaining between them.

This chain connects TRBV6-6 to TRBJ2-7; maybe TRBD2 (6 bases). The CDR3 runs to 14 residues. From germline, CDR1 is MNHNY and CDR2 SVGAGI (reference sequence). With 5 bases removed from V and 1 base from J, the gap between germline ends came to 12 bases. The CDR3 nucleotides are TGTGCCAGCAGTAGGAGGGGAATGTCCTACGAGCAGTACTTC. It yields the protein CASSRRGMSYEQYF.

The rearrangement links TRBV7-8 to TRBJ2-1; no firm D call. This CDR3 has 18 amino acids. Trimming cost V 5 bases and J 5 bases, with 25 bases left between them. Germline V gene data show CDR1 as SGHVS and CDR2 as FQNEAQ. CDR3 sequence reads: CASSPRPFYSGPHNEQFF. CDR3 DNA sequence: TGTGCCAGCAGCCCCCGCCCTTTCTACAGTGGGCCCCACAATGAGCAGTTCTTC. Full variable domain (remainder filled in from reference TRBV7-8 and TRBJ2-1): GAGVSQSPRYKVAKRGQDVALRCDPISGHVSLFWYQQALGQGPEFLTYFQNEAQLDKSGLPSDRFFAERPEGSVSTLKIQRTQQEDSAVYLCASSPRPFYSGPHNEQFFGPGTRLTVL.

The chain uses TRBV5-1 and TRBJ1-3, with 9 nucleotides matching TRBD1. Unmatched junction bases numbered 8, after V lost 2 bases and J lost 2 bases. Germline V CDR1 and CDR2: SGHRS, YFSETQ. This CDR3 has 17 amino acids. CDR3 sequence: CASSLYTGTGTGNTIYF. The CDR3 region has the DNA TGCGCCAGCAGCTTATACACCGGGACAGGGACTGGAAACACCATATATTTT.

The chain joins TRBV28 to TRBJ2-1; a weak D match, TRBD1 (6 bases). The germline CDR1 and CDR2 sequences are MDHEN and SYDVKM. V was trimmed by 4 bases and J by 5 bases, leaving 18 bases between them. This CDR3 contains 16 residues. The CDR3 DNA sequence: TGTGCCAGCAGTTGGGGGCTAGAGGATCGAAACAATGAGCAGTTCTTC. Encoded protein: CASSWGLEDRNNEQFF.

CDR3 DNA sequence: TGTGCCAGCAGCTTAACAACAAACTACAATGAGCAGTTCTTC. Translated: CASSLTTNYNEQFF. The chain is built from TRBV7-3 and TRBJ2-1; D not certain. Germline V CDR1 and CDR2: SGHTA, FQGTGA. With 0 bases removed from V and 3 bases from J, the gap between germline ends came to 6 bases. There are 14 residues in the CDR3.

The CDR3 bases are TGTGCCAGCAGCTTAGGAAGGGGTCCCCACGAGCAGTACTTC. It yields the protein CASSLGRGPHEQYF. This rearrangement joins TRBV7-9 to TRBJ2-7; D is perhaps TRBD1 (5 bases). With 1 base removed from V and 5 bases from J, the gap between germline ends came to 12 bases. Germline lookup yields CDR1 SEHNR and CDR2 FQNEAQ (reference sequence). The CDR3 contains 14 residues.

This chain uses TRBV6-4 with TRBJ2-4; 11 nucleotides align to TRBD2. Per the germline V gene, CDR1 is MRHNA and CDR2 is SNTAGT. The V and J ends lost 3 bases and 1 base, in that order; junction bases with no gene match: 14. The CDR3 spans 20 residues. The CDR3 sequence: CASSERVAGGPHRAKNIQYF. Written as DNA, the CDR3 is TGTGCCAGCAGTGAACGGGTAGCGGGAGGGCCACATAGGGCCAAAAACATTCAGTACTTC.

The chain recombines TRBV9 with TRBJ1-2; tentatively, D is TRBD1 (6 bases). The CDR3 has 12 residues. Germline V gene data show CDR1 as SGDLS and CDR2 as YYNGEE. The ends were cut back, 0 bases at V and 7 bases at J, with 7 bases in the middle. In nucleotides, the CDR3 is TGTGCCAGCAGCGTAGTGGGGGCTGGCTACACCTTC. It specifies CASSVVGAGYTF.

The chain links TRBV2 to TRBJ2-7, with 15 positions matching TRBD2. The CDR3 has 15 residues. Unmatched junction bases numbered 3, after V lost 2 bases and J lost 7 bases. CDR1 and CDR2 (germline): SNHLY, FYNNEI. This CDR3 reads CASSEMGLAGGEQYF. The DNA of the CDR3 is TGTGCCAGCAGTGAAATGGGACTAGCGGGAGGTGAGCAGTACTTC.

CDR3 DNA: TGCGCCAGCAGCCCTAGCTACAGGGGGCGGAAGTTCATAGCGGGTCACAATGAGCAGTTCTTC. This codes for CASSPSYRGRKFIAGHNEQFF. The chain couples TRBV10-2 to TRBJ2-1, with 9 bases identical to TRBD1. Germline assignment: CDR1 WSHSY and CDR2 SAAADI. This CDR3 has 21 amino acids. V was pared by 6 bases and J by 5 bases, with 26 bases of the junction left unmatched.

The chain is built from TRBV28 and TRBJ2-6, with D possibly matching TRBD1 (5 bases). V lost 5 bases to trimming and J lost 1 base, with 12 bases between them. The CDR3 covers 16 residues. Per germline, CDR1 MDHEN and CDR2 SYDVKM. This CDR3 reads CASSPVPGSGANVLTF. In DNA form, the CDR3 reads TGTGCCAGCAGTCCTGTCCCAGGGTCTGGGGCCAACGTCCTGACTTTC. Looking up the rest from reference TRBV28 and TRBJ2-6 gives the full variable domain: DVKVTQSSRYLVKRTGEKVFLECVQDMDHENMFWYRQDPGLGLRLIYFSYDVKMKEKGDIPEGYSVSREKKERFSLILESASTNQTSMYLCASSPVPGSGANVLTFGAGSRLTVL.

The gene calls are TRBV27 and TRBJ2-5; TRBD2 agrees at 8 bases. In germline, CDR1 is MNHEY, CDR2 SMNVEV (reference sequence). The CDR3 spans 13 residues. V was pared by 7 bases and J by 5 bases, with 6 bases of the junction left unmatched. CDR3 DNA sequence: TGTGCCAGCATGTTCCTAGCGGGTGAGACCCAGTACTTC. Its protein product is CASMFLAGETQYF.

This clone was found once. This chain connects TRBV28 to TRBJ2-7, with TRBD1 matching 8 bases. V trimming: 8 bases; J trimming: 4 bases; junction bases outside the gene matches: 13. CDR3 length: 15 residues. Germline V gives CDR1 MDHEN, CDR2 SYDVKM. CDR3 loop: CASRPSRTGLYEQYF. In DNA form, the CDR3 reads TGTGCCAGCCGTCCCTCTAGGACAGGGTTATACGAGCAGTACTTC.

The chain combines TRBV5-1 with TRBJ2-3, with 10 bases fitting TRBD2. This CDR3 region has 17 residues. V shed 4 bases and J 5 bases; nucleotides not matched to a gene: 13. CDR1 and CDR2 from the germline V gene are SGHRS and YFSETQ. The DNA for the CDR3 is TGCGCCAGCAGCGGAAGGGAAGCGGGAGGGCCGGGAGATACGCAGTATTTT. Translated, it gives CASSGREAGGPGDTQYF.

The table lists this clone with a few counts. This chain connects TRBV29-1 to TRBJ1-2; 7 nucleotides agree with TRBD1. Losses at the gene ends were 7 bases for V and 4 bases for J; bases not matched to a gene: 9. Germline V gene lookup returns CDR1 SQVTM and CDR2 ANQGSEA. The CDR3 length is 13 residues. In DNA form, the CDR3 reads TGCAGCGCATCTAGACAGGGAGCCTATGGCTACACCTTC. Translated, it gives CSASRQGAYGYTF.

The V and J genes are TRBV18 and TRBJ1-1; possibly TRBD1 for D (5 bases). The CDR3 covers 14 residues. The V and J ends lost 5 bases and 2 bases respectively, with 12 bases between them. Germline V CDR1 and CDR2: KGHSH, LQKENI. CDR3 in DNA: TGTGCCAGCTCAGCGGGACGGTCTAACACTGAAGCTTTCTTT. It encodes CASSAGRSNTEAFF. Combining the CDR3 with reference TRBV18 and TRBJ1-1 gives the whole variable domain NAGVMQNPRHLVRRRGQEARLRCSPMKGHSHVYWYRQLPEEGLKFMVYLQKENIIDESGMPKERFSAEFPKEGPSILRIQQVVRGDSAAYFCASSAGRSNTEAFFGQGTRLTVV.

V and J are TRBV2 and TRBJ2-1; tentatively, D is TRBD1 (6 bases). V was cut by 3 bases and J by 2 bases, with 11 bases left in between. Germline V gene sequence: CDR1 SNHLY, CDR2 FYNNEI. The CDR3 has 15 residues. CDR3 protein: CASSEVQGTYNEQFF. The CDR3 DNA is TGTGCCAGCAGTGAGGTTCAGGGGACCTACAATGAGCAGTTCTTC.

The chain recombines TRBV5-8 with TRBJ2-5, with TRBD1 identical over 8 bases. Germline values: CDR1 SGHTS, CDR2 YDEGEE. V gave up 4 bases and J gave up 4 bases; unmatched junction bases: 9. The CDR3 consists of 15 residues. CDR3 in amino acids: CASSRRQGIPETQYF. DNA of the CDR3: TGTGCCAGCAGCCGAAGACAGGGGATTCCAGAGACCCAGTACTTC.

The gene calls are TRBV19 and TRBJ1-5; D is unresolved. V gave up 3 bases and J gave up 2 bases, with 11 bases separating them. Germline V lookup: CDR1 LNHDA, CDR2 SQIVND (reference sequence). This CDR3 comprises 15 residues. CDR3: CASSIQAGGNQPQHF. CDR3 DNA sequence: TGTGCCAGTAGTATCCAGGCAGGCGGCAATCAGCCCCAGCATTTT.

The rearrangement links TRBV18 to TRBJ2-3; 15 nucleotides align to TRBD2. This CDR3 comprises 18 residues. Germline V lookup: CDR1 KGHSH, CDR2 LQKENI. Trimming took 0 bases from V and 5 from J; bases not matched to a gene: 6. CDR3 sequence: CASSPPGLAGGGQDTQYF. The CDR3 DNA reads as TGTGCCAGCTCACCACCGGGACTAGCGGGAGGAGGGCAAGATACGCAGTATTTT.

The chain couples TRBV18 to TRBJ1-1; TRBD1 might be the D (6 bases). This CDR3 has 17 residues. The V gene lost 1 base and the J gene lost 0 bases, with 15 bases spanning the gap. Germline CDR1 and CDR2: KGHSH and LQKENI. The CDR3 DNA reads TGTGCCAGCTCACCACGTCTACCGGGACATTTGAACACTGAAGCTTTCTTT. This translates into CASSPRLPGHLNTEAFF.